Included here is one T cell receptor (beta chain) sequence, with context. Its cognate antigen has yet to be identified. There are no base qualities to consult, and no much larger clone falls within one base. CDR1 LGHNA and CDR2 YSLEER were looked up in the germline V gene. V is reduced by 6 bases and J by 6 bases, leaving a spacing of 14 bases between them. Taken from cysteine to phenylalanine, the CDR3 has 13 residues. CDR3 DNA is the only sequence kept; it has 39 bases, read in frame from the first base. The data stem from a study of cytomegalovirus exposure and HLA in healthy donors (TCRdb year 2017). Regarding the study in general: In an earlier analysis of roughly 500 of the donors, around 300 Gb of sequence data and 100 million or so unique TCR beta sequences from roughly 200 million T cells were reported. In the later analysis, no new phenotypic data were used to find candidate immune exposures; instead, reliance was placed on TCR beta sequences and their occurrence across donors. Genome-wide SNP genotypes for about 55% of the roughly 670 donors were used in a later genetic analysis, which treated that subset as a discovery cohort. Donor age, sex, ethnicity and CMV serostatus were compiled alongside the repertoire data. To predict cytomegalovirus infection status, the study combined high-throughput TCR immunosequencing, statistical association of individual TCRs with disease status, and machine learning. About 280 gigabases of sequencing data and 75 million to 85 million unique TCR sequences made up an early release that covered around 640 HLA-typed donors. An earlier analysis of 450 to 750 of the donors used high-throughput TCR beta sequencing to judge whether each TCR beta V gene segment behaved as functional or pseudogenic. Among the roughly 390 genotyped donors, around 81% belonged to the genetic ancestry cluster associated with self-reported Caucasian donors. A separate validation cohort of some 130 different subjects was used in addition to the approximately 640-subject first cohort. The study aimed to test whether cataloging public T cell receptors could reveal signatures of past pathogen exposure. Typing coverage differed by locus: A, B, C, DRB1 and DQB1 were typed in roughly 620-630 donors, DQA1 in around 500, DPA1 in some 570, and DPB1 in 450 to 490. Class I and class II HLA loci were covered by the typing at four-digit resolution. Using immunosequencing, the study profiled T cell repertoires from 500 to 800 subjects and related those repertoires to cytomegalovirus serostatus. In a later analysis, previously published TCR beta repertoires from 666 donors were re-analyzed and high-resolution HLA genotyping was added so that TCR occurrence patterns could be studied. Among some 410 genotyped donors of the cohort, an average of about 220,000 unique TCR beta nucleotide sequences was sequenced per donor, of which roughly 17% were non-productive. Every repertoire in the discovery cohort had been generated on one and the same sequencing platform. Roughly 5 DR-DQ haplotypes were handled as single units for association and clustering, since linkage in the cohort was strong. The full study reports these points: In vitro tests confirmed that a few of the cytomegalovirus-associated TCR beta chains recognize cytomegalovirus antigens. While some public TCRs were present in many individuals, most TCR sequences turned up only very rarely across donors. A later analysis found that most CMV-associated TCR beta chains appeared HLA-restricted, with HLA associations seemingly driven largely by CMV exposure. The sequencing pipeline was judged likely to have produced a cluster of highly shared sequence variants as a technical artifact. When HLA alleles, especially DR and DQ, strongly co-occurred, TCR associations were difficult to assign to individual alleles. A later genetic analysis reported fewer N-insertions in productive TCRs among donors in an Asian-associated ancestry cluster than the approximately 700-donor mean. Because some donors lacked HLA typing at each locus, the association tests relied only on the typed subset. The study listed approximately 160 TCR beta chains as associated with cytomegalovirus. In a later analysis, HLA-associated TCR beta chains were found to be more clonally expanded and to have lower generation probabilities than equally common non-associated chains. Immune exposure information for the cohort was limited to CMV serostatus. An association between a missense DCLRE1C variant and V-gene and J-gene trimming of TCR beta chains was found in a later genetic analysis and replicated in an independent cohort. A later analysis found that TCR association rates varied across HLA loci, with DRB1 alleles showing the most associated TCRs and HLA-C alleles the fewest. Cytomegalovirus status was reported to be diagnosed by the classifier with high specificity and sensitivity in both the original and validation cohorts. In this cohort, only TCR beta chains were sequenced, and detectable features were limited by the absence of alpha or paired-chain data. The earlier analysis of approximately 540 of the donors excluded roughly 17 rarely observed V segments, including chromosome 9 orphons, because counts were too low. A further reported finding was that TCR beta sequences accurately predicted the HLA-A and HLA-B alleles for most subjects in the first cohort. According to the authors, the approach could potentially be generalized to other disease states and immunological phenotypes. In an earlier analysis of fewer than 700 of the donors, most TCR beta V segments appeared in productive rearrangements about 87% or about 30% of the time, broadly matching IMGT annotations. The presence/absence analyses assumed that sequencing depth was roughly uniform across donors, and that assumption may not be true. According to a later analysis, parvovirus B19, influenza, CMV and Epstein-Barr virus appeared linked to several top co-occurrence clusters. Linkage disequilibrium might explain the correlated functional status among segregating V segments, but an unknown experimental factor could not be excluded. Specific HLA alleles were associated with some 15,000 TCR beta sequences at a false discovery rate of 0.05 in a later analysis. Some IMGT-functional V segments, including TRBV6-2 and TRBV6-3, could not be distinguished by the 87-base-pair reads and were therefore excluded.

To prepare the library, the immunoSEQ multiplex PCR assay was applied. For the multiplex PCR, a mixture combining 60 forward primers for TCR Vbeta segments and 13 reverse primers for TCR Jbeta segments was used. A multiplex PCR assay on genomic DNA amplified the CDR3 region of rearranged TCR beta genes. Amplified TCR beta libraries were sequenced as 87-base-pair reads on the Illumina HiSeq System. From the authors' description of their analysis: A later analysis counted around 72 million unique TCR beta chains across the 550 to 800 repertoires, and around 12 million of these chains were shared by at least two donors. Raw reads were error-corrected and collapsed into unique sequences by a nearest-neighbor algorithm in which closely related sequences were merged to remove PCR and sequencing errors. CDR3 sequences were aligned to IMGT reference sequences to assign V, D and J gene segments. For a sequence to be retained, a match of at least six nucleotides was required to both a V gene segment and a J gene segment. A rearrangement counted as productive if the CDR3 had no stop codons and remained in frame with V and J, and every other rearrangement counted as non-productive. CDR3 was defined according to IMGT convention as the region running from the second conserved V-encoded cysteine to the conserved J-encoded phenylalanine. In an earlier analysis of 587 of the donors, sequences lacking an unambiguous match to a single V gene segment were excluded. In an earlier analysis of 450 to 700 of the donors, V segments were called functional above 56.7% productive rearrangements and were called segregating when the between-donor standard deviation exceeded 5%. A statistical classification framework was developed to diagnose cytomegalovirus status using the catalog of TCR beta chain sequences. In a later analysis, TCR nucleotide sequences were compared against IMGT/GENE-DB human TR gene sequences so that V and J genes could be assigned. A later analysis assigned CDR3 sequences and most-parsimonious VDJ recombination scenarios with the TCRdist pipeline. In a later analysis, each TCR beta chain was defined by its CDR3 amino acid sequence together with its V-gene family, and reads without a unique V-gene family were excluded. As a way to deal with suspected cross-contamination and a sequencing artifact, a later analysis dropped 450 to 700 nucleotide sequences that were highly shared and had low generation probability. In a later analysis, a clonal expansion index for each public chain was calculated from normalized within-repertoire ranks of inferred template counts. A later analysis computed generation probabilities with a VDJ recombination model fitted to out-of-frame rearrangements, and checked the results against IGoR. A later analysis scored TCR-TCR, TCR-HLA and TCR-CMV co-occurrence with hypergeometric tests, applying a repertoire-size bias correction to TCR pairs. A later analysis estimated false discovery rates by permuting HLA or CMV assignments 20 times. In a later analysis, co-occurring TCRs were grouped with DBSCAN, and TCRdist sequence similarity was added when clustering was performed within HLA-allele-positive subsets. Co-occurrence clustering excluded repertoires with fewer than 30,000 or more than 120,000 public chains, plus five with anomalous nucleotide sharing. TCRdb stores this immuneACCESS table with in-frame sequences only. Part of the clones is absent; in the studies checked, under half of the shortfall reflects unresolved V genes, and no reason is known for the rest. V and J calls and clone size come straight from that table; D and trimming were deduced from the DNA. This sample has approximately 120,000 clones in its table, and under 85% of those were observed once. The ten largest make up roughly 10% of the sample.

The cohort was made up of 500 to 850 healthy bone marrow donors. Cohort members were all nominally healthy when sampled, although unrecorded immune exposures were likely present. The donor tested CMV seropositive, placing the donor among the 250 to 300 seropositive members of the cohort. Each donor provided a peripheral blood sample, and peripheral blood mononuclear cells were used for TCR beta sequencing. The Qiagen DNeasy Blood Extraction Kit was used to extract genomic DNA from the blood cell samples. The rearranged segments are TRBV4-3 and TRBJ1-1; a weak D assignment points to TRBD1 (6 bases agree). The source material was PBMCs. This sequence originates from a woman aged 45 to 65 in good health and CMV-seropositive. The CDR3 protein sequence reads: CASRYSQGSEAFF. The bases are TGCGCCAGCAGGTACTCACAGGGCTCTGAAGCTTTCTTT.